This T cell receptor (beta chain) was sequenced for a study of pediatric ulcerative colitis. The survey-level immunoSEQ assay was used. Here immunoSEQ multiplex PCR was the method, and the copy in TCRdb shows in-frame clones only, minus some. The sample has tens of thousands of clones; about 90% are singletons. Colonoscopy and blood draw happened at the same time. The sequenced material came from blood. The TCR was taken from a boy aged 5-17 years with severe ulcerative colitis.

CDR3 in amino acids: CASEFIGLTGELFF. As DNA, the CDR3 is TGTGCCAGTGAATTCATTGGACTCACCGGGGAGCTGTTTTTT. The chain carries TRBV19 and TRBJ2-2, with a tentative D call TRBD2 (5 bases). In germline, CDR1 is LNHDA, CDR2 SQIVND (reference sequence). CDR3 length: 14 residues. The ends were cut back, 8 bases at V and 4 bases at J, with 14 bases in the middle.